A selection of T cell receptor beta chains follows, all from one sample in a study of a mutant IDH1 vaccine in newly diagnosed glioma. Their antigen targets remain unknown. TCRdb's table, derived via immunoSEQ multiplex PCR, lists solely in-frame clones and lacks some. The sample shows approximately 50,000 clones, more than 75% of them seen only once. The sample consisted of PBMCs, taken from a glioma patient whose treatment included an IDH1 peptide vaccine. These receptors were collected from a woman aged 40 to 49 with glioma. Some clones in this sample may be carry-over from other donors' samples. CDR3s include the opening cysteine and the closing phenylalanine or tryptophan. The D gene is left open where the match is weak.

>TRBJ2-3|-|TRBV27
CASSFRETTDTQYF
TGTGCCAGCAGTTTCCGGGAGACCACAGATACGCAGTATTTT
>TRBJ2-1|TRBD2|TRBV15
CATSRDPSGGAGEQFF
TGTGCCACCAGCAGAGACCCTAGCGGGGGGGCGGGTGAGCAGTTCTTC
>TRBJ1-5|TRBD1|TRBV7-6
CASSLAQGGRGGQPQHF
TGTGCCAGCAGCTTAGCGCAAGGAGGCAGGGGGGGTCAGCCCCAGCATTTT
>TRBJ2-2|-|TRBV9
CASSYPGGLGELFF
TGTGCCAGCAGCTACCCCGGGGGCCTCGGGGAGCTGTTTTTT
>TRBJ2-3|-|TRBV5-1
CASSPFGATSTDTQYF
TGCGCCAGCAGCCCCTTTGGGGCGACTAGCACAGATACGCAGTATTTT
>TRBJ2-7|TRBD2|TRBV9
CASSVAAGGGYEQYF
TGTGCCAGCAGCGTTGCCGCGGGGGGAGGCTACGAGCAGTACTTC
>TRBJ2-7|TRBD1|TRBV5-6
CASSLGGQGARYEQYF
TGTGCCAGCAGCTTGGGAGGACAGGGGGCGCGATACGAGCAGTACTTC
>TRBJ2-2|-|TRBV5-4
CASSLATGPTGELFF
TGTGCCAGCAGCTTGGCTACGGGGCCTACCGGGGAGCTGTTTTTT
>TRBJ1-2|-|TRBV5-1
CASSSVAAGSRGYTF
TGCGCCAGCAGCTCGGTGGCGGCAGGGAGTAGGGGCTACACCTTC
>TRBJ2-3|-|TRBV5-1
CASSSWDLADTQYF
TGCGCCAGCAGCAGTTGGGACCTGGCGGATACGCAGTATTTT
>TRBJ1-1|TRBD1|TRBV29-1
CSADRGGTEAFF
TGCAGCGCGGACAGGGGTGGCACTGAAGCTTTCTTT
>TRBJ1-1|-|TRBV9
CASSVATVGIAFF
TGTGCCAGCAGCGTAGCAACAGTGGGAATAGCTTTCTTT
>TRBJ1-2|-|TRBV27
CASSQAWGVGDDYGYTF
TGTGCCAGCAGTCAAGCGTGGGGGGTAGGAGACGACTATGGCTACACCTTC
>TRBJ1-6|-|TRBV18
CASSPPSRPLHF
TGTGCCAGCTCACCCCCCTCAAGACCCCTCCACTTT